Listed here is a single T cell receptor beta chain. Its antigen is unknown. This entry belongs to a study of OX40 agonist ivuxolimab in advanced cancers. Study-wide background: Patients were infused with ivuxolimab every 2 weeks at 0.01 to 10 mg/kg.

General study findings and limits: There were also nonresponders showing low normalized T-cell clonal expansion. More expanded clones were seen, on average, in CD8+ T cells than in CD4+.

Profiling relied on immunoSEQ multiplex PCR, and the TCRdb table lists in-frame clones only, not all of them. The data contain just under 100,000 clones, less than 95% of them seen just once; the ten biggest clones take up about 0.17%. Sequenced here: CD4+ or CD8+ T cells sorted from blood, sampled in a trial of the OX40 agonist ivuxolimab. The origin of this receptor is an adult with an advanced solid tumor such as melanoma, head and neck, liver or kidney cancer.

CDR3 region: CASSLLGGPGELFF. The CDR3, as DNA: TGTGCCAGCAGTTTGCTGGGGGGACCCGGGGAGCTGTTTTTT. The chain carries TRBV28 and TRBJ2-2, with a tentative D call TRBD2 (6 bases). Between the trimmed V and J ends, which lost 3 bases and 6 bases, there was a span of 11 bases. CDR3 size: 14 residues. CDR1 is MDHEN and CDR2 is SYDVKM in the germline V gene.